The TCR beta chain described here comes from a study of CD8+CD57+ T cells in acquired aplastic anemia. TCR beta VDJ and CDR3 profiling used genomic DNA as template. MiXCR, applied by TCRdb to the reads, yields one record per CDR3 protein. The sample shows around 400,000 distinct CDR3 sequences, about 70% of them seen only once. Study observations and caveats: The number of CD8+ CDR3 sequences shared by patients and controls was roughly 30. Levels of CD8+ Simpson's diversity were not significantly distinct in patients versus controls.

With regard to this clonotype: Its antigen is unknown.

Germline V gene data show CDR1 as LGHNA and CDR2 as YSLEER. The ends were cut back, 0 bases at V and 8 bases at J, with 11 bases in the middle. The CDR3 is made up of 14 amino acids. Input material: sorted CD4+, CD8+, or CD8+CD57+ T cells (not recorded which) from PBMCs. This receptor was taken from a human donor in good health, serving as a control. The gene calls are TRBV4-3 and TRBJ2-1; D could derive from TRBD1 or TRBD2 (5 bases each). CDR3 sequence (DNA): TGCGCCAGCAGCCAAGAGGGCTTGGGACATGAGCAGTTCTTC. It translates to CASSQEGLGHEQFF.